Listed below are T cell receptor beta chains from one sample, sequenced in a study of healthy donors' naive CD4 and CD8 T cells. A single record per CDR3 protein comes from TCRdb applying MiXCR to the reads. The sample carries about 180,000 distinct CDR3 sequences, over 60% recorded once. Source material: naive CD4+ and CD8+ T cells sorted from blood, pooled from several donors. The receptors were gathered from a pool of human donors in good health; the sample pools cells from several healthy donors. CDR3s include the opening cysteine and the closing phenylalanine or tryptophan. Fields, in order: D gene, V gene, clone size, CDR3 length, J gene, CDR3 DNA, CDR3 protein. The D gene is left open where the match is weak. Size is stated for part of the rows, as once, few or many counts, or as a class when the clone is expanded.

TRBD1	TRBV4-3	.	15	TRBJ2-3	TGCGCCAGCAGCCAATCGCAGGGGGCGAAAGATACGCAGTATTTT	CASSQSQGAKDTQYF
.	TRBV29-1	.	14	TRBJ2-7	TGCAGCGTTGAGGTGAATGGGTCGCCGTACGAGCAGTACTTC	CSVEVNGSPYEQYF
.	TRBV29-1	.	13	TRBJ1-3	TGCAGCGTCCGCGGAGGATCCGGAAACACCATATATTTT	CSVRGGSGNTIYF
TRBD2	TRBV11-1	.	17	TRBJ2-1	TGTGCCAGCAGCGATACTAGCGGGGGGGCCTCCTACAATGAGCAGTTCTTC	CASSDTSGGASYNEQFF
.	TRBV20-1	.	16	TRBJ2-2	TGCAGTGCTACCTCTGGGGGAGGACTTAACACCGGGGAGCTGTTTTTT	CSATSGGGLNTGELFF
.	TRBV10-3	.	16	TRBJ2-7	TGTGCCATCAGAAACACCCAGGGCCTAAGCTCCTACGAGCAGTACTTC	CAIRNTQGLSSYEQYF
.	TRBV6-5	.	17	TRBJ1-2	TGTGCCAGCAGCCGAGGGACTGGTCTTCCCACCTTCTATGGCTACACCTTC	CASSRGTGLPTFYGYTF
.	TRBV6-5	few	13	TRBJ1-2	TGTGCCAGCAGTTACGGCAGGGACTATGGCTACACCTTC	CASSYGRDYGYTF
TRBD1	TRBV28	.	16	TRBJ2-1	TGTGCCAGCAGTTTAGCAGCACAGGGGGACTACAATGAGCAGTTCTTC	CASSLAAQGDYNEQFF
.	TRBV5-4	.	16	TRBJ2-1	TGTGCCAGCAGCCTTCGGCTCGGGACGGTCTACAATGAGCAGTTCTTC	CASSLRLGTVYNEQFF
.	TRBV12-3/TRBV12-4	.	15	TRBJ1-1	TGTGCCAGCAGCTTCCCAGGGAGGGTGGGGACTGAAGCTTTCTTT	CASSFPGRVGTEAFF
TRBD2	TRBV12-5	.	16	TRBJ2-3	TGTGCTAGTGGTTTGAGCCTAGCGGGAGGGCCAGATACGCAGTATTTT	CASGLSLAGGPDTQYF
.	TRBV29-1	.	12	TRBJ1-2	TGCAGCGTTTCCGGGGCAAGCTATGGCTACACCTTC	CSVSGASYGYTF
TRBD2	TRBV10-3	.	22	TRBJ2-1	TGTGCCATCAGTGAGTCGGAAAGGGGGCAGGCTAGCGGGAGAGAGTCCTACAATGAGCAGTTCTTC	CAISESERGQASGRESYNEQFF
.	TRBV30	.	11	TRBJ2-7	TGTGCCTGGAGTTACTCCTACGAGCAGTACTTC	CAWSYSYEQYF
.	TRBV27	.	14	TRBJ2-5	TGTGCCAGCAGTTTCCTAGGGGACCAAGAGACCCAGTACTTC	CASSFLGDQETQYF
TRBD1	TRBV10-3	once	16	TRBJ1-6	TGTGCCAGCAGTTACGGCACAGGGGCCAGGGGTTCACCCCTCCACTTT	CASSYGTGARGSPLHF
.	TRBV19	.	16	TRBJ1-5	TGTGCCAGTAGTAAAATCACAGGGAAGTTCAATCAGCCCCAGCATTTT	CASSKITGKFNQPQHF
.	TRBV30	.	13	TRBJ1-2	TGTGCTTGGAGCCAGGGGATAGGCTATGGCTACACCTTC	CAWSQGIGYGYTF
.	TRBV29-1	.	11	TRBJ2-7	TGCAGCGTTGGTCATCCGTACGAGCAGTACTTC	CSVGHPYEQYF
.	TRBV5-1	.	13	TRBJ2-2	TGCGCCAGCAGCTTGGGGGCCACCGGGGAGCTGTTTTTT	CASSLGATGELFF
.	TRBV6-5	.	17	TRBJ1-1	TGTGCCAGCAGTTACTACTTTCCCAGTTCCATGAACACTGAAGCTTTCTTT	CASSYYFPSSMNTEAFF
.	TRBV29-1	.	11	TRBJ1-1	TGCAGCGTTGAAGTGTCGGGGGACGCTTTCTTT	CSVEVSGDAFF
TRBD1	TRBV29-1	.	17	TRBJ1-2	TGCAGCGTTGTTGTCCCGGGACAGGAACCATACTTCTATGGCTACACCTTC	CSVVVPGQEPYFYGYTF
.	TRBV20-1	few	12	TRBJ2-7	TGCAGTGCTAGAACCGCGACCTACGAGCAGTACTTC	CSARTATYEQYF
TRBD2	TRBV20-1	.	14	TRBJ2-1	TGCAGTGCTAGGGGACTAGCGGGGAACAATGAGCAGTTCTTC	CSARGLAGNNEQFF
.	TRBV7-8	.	14	TRBJ2-7	TGTGCCAGCAGCCGAAACATACTAGCATCCGAGCAGTACTTC	CASSRNILASEQYF
.	TRBV12-3/TRBV12-4	.	12	TRBJ2-2	TGTGCCAGCTACTGGAGGACCGGGGAGCTGTTTTTT	CASYWRTGELFF
.	TRBV12-3/TRBV12-4	few	12	TRBJ2-7	TGTGCCAGCAGTCCCCGACCTTACGAGCAGTACTTC	CASSPRPYEQYF
.	TRBV29-1	.	16	TRBJ2-1	TGCAGCGTTGAATCCCGGAGTACAATGAGTGACAATGAGCAGTTCTTC	CSVESRSTMSDNEQFF
.	TRBV5-1	.	14	TRBJ2-1	TGCGCCAGCACCCTGGGCCAGACCAACAATGAGCAGTTCTTC	CASTLGQTNNEQFF
TRBD1	TRBV5-1	.	14	TRBJ2-7	TGCGCCAGCAGCTTGGGGACAGGGCTGGACGAGCAGTACTTC	CASSLGTGLDEQYF
TRBD1	TRBV19	.	14	TRBJ1-5	TGTGCCAGTAGTAGGGGACAGAGCAATCAGCCCCAGCATTTT	CASSRGQSNQPQHF
.	TRBV29-1	once	14	TRBJ2-7	TGCAGCGTTGGAGGACGGATGCGAGCCTACGAGCAGTACTTC	CSVGGRMRAYEQYF
.	TRBV6-6	few	13	TRBJ1-2	TGTGCCAGCACCCCCGGGCCCCGCTACGGCTACACCTTC	CASTPGPRYGYTF
.	TRBV11-2	.	14	TRBJ2-1	TGTGCCAGCAGCTTAGTTGCAGGGATCCATGAGCAGTTCTTC	CASSLVAGIHEQFF
.	TRBV27	.	17	TRBJ1-5	TGTGCCAGCAGTTTATCCGGGCCCCCGGTGGGCAATCAGCCCCAGCATTTT	CASSLSGPPVGNQPQHF
.	TRBV29-1	.	14	TRBJ2-5	TGCAGCGTTGAAGGGTACCAGGGGTGGGCGACCCAGTACTTC	CSVEGYQGWATQYF
.	TRBV5-6	.	17	TRBJ2-5	TGTGCCAGCAGCTTGGCCTTCGGACCCCAAGCCATAGAGACCCAGTACTTC	CASSLAFGPQAIETQYF
.	TRBV12-3/TRBV12-4	few	14	TRBJ2-7	TGTGCCAGCAGTTTAAGGGGTTCCGGCTACGAGCAGTACTTC	CASSLRGSGYEQYF
.	TRBV29-1	.	12	TRBJ2-5	TGCAGCGCCTATGGGGCCCAAGAGACCCAGTACTTC	CSAYGAQETQYF
.	TRBV30	.	15	TRBJ2-7	TGTGCCTGGAGTGGAACGGCTATACACTCCTACGAGCAGTACTTC	CAWSGTAIHSYEQYF
TRBD2	TRBV6-5	.	14	TRBJ2-7	TGTGCCAGCAGTGCAAGGACTAGCTCCTACGAGCAGTACTTC	CASSARTSSYEQYF
TRBD2	TRBV19	once	18	TRBJ2-5	TGTGCCAGTAGTCCCGGACTAGCGGGGGGCTCACCCCAAGAGACCCAGTACTTC	CASSPGLAGGSPQETQYF
TRBD1	TRBV29-1	.	14	TRBJ1-4	TGCAGCGTTCAATTACAGGGGAAAAATGAAAAACTGTTTTTT	CSVQLQGKNEKLFF
.	TRBV20-1	once	14	TRBJ1-3	TGCAGTGCTAGAGATGTCGGCAGTGGGGACACCATATATTTT	CSARDVGSGDTIYF
TRBD1	TRBV20-1	.	13	TRBJ1-2	TGCAGTGCTAGAAAACAGGGGGCGGGTGGCTACACCTTC	CSARKQGAGGYTF
TRBD1	TRBV6-5	.	16	TRBJ2-7	TGTGCCAGCAGTCAACTTGGGACAGGGGACAGAGGGGAGCAGTACTTC	CASSQLGTGDRGEQYF
TRBD2	TRBV29-1	.	14	TRBJ2-3	TGCAGCGTTGGACTAGCGGGGGGAGCAGATACGCAGTATTTT	CSVGLAGGADTQYF
.	TRBV29-1	few	12	TRBJ2-3	TGCAGCGTTGATGCGACCACAGATACGCAGTATTTT	CSVDATTDTQYF
.	TRBV6-5	.	15	TRBJ1-3	TGTGCCAGCGGGGGAGACCGTAGCTCTGGAAACACCATATATTTT	CASGGDRSSGNTIYF
TRBD1	TRBV29-1	.	16	TRBJ1-2	TGCAGCGTTGTTGGGTGGGACAGCTTTATAGCAGGTGGCTACACCTTC	CSVVGWDSFIAGGYTF
.	TRBV19	.	13	TRBJ2-1	TGTGCCAGTAGTAAGGACAGGGAGGGTGAGCAGTTCTTC	CASSKDREGEQFF
.	TRBV4-2	once	17	TRBJ2-1	TGTGCCAGCAGCCAAGATCTCGCTGGATCGGCGTACAATGAGCAGTTCTTC	CASSQDLAGSAYNEQFF
TRBD1	TRBV18	few	16	TRBJ2-1	TGTGCCAGCTCACCCCTCACTGGACAGGGAGGAAATGAGCAGTTCTTC	CASSPLTGQGGNEQFF
.	TRBV27	few	14	TRBJ2-4	TGTGCCAGCAGTTTATACCCCGGACAGTCCATTCAGTACTTC	CASSLYPGQSIQYF
.	TRBV5-1	.	13	TRBJ1-1	TGCGCCAGCAGCTTGGGGGGCGCGACTGAAGCTTTCTTT	CASSLGGATEAFF
.	TRBV28	.	13	TRBJ2-3	TGTGCCACCACCACCCGAAATTCAGATACGCAGTATTTT	CATTTRNSDTQYF